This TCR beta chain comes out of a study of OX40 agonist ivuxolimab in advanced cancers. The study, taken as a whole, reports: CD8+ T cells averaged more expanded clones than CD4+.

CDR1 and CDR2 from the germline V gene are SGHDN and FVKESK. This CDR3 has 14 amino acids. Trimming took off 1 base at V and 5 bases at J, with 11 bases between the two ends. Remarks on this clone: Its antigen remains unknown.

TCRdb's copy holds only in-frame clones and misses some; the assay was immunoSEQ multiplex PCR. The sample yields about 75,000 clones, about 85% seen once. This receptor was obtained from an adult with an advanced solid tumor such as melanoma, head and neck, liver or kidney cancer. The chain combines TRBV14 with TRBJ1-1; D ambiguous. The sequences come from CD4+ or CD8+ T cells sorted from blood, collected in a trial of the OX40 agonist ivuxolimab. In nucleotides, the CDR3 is TGTGCCAGCAGCCAAGCGGCCCGAGGGACTGAAGCTTTCTTT. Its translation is CASSQAARGTEAFF.